This T cell receptor beta chain was sequenced in a study of T cells in Graves' hyperthyroidism and ophthalmopathy. Whole-study context: Specimen type is peripheral blood, collected at initial diagnosis prior to any treatment.

General study results and limits: Before onset, by a median of approximately 6.8 months, the model predicted ophthalmopathy. A 13 V-J signature model discriminated ophthalmopathy versus stable hyperthyroidism.

On this clonotype: What it binds is unknown.

Trimming cost V 9 bases and J 2 bases; bases outside gene matches: 4. CDR1 is MNHEY, CDR2 SMNVEV, per germline (reference sequence). This CDR3 has 13 residues. When ophthalmopathy did not progress within 18 months, Graves' hyperthyroidism was considered stable. TCR beta CDR3 regions were amplified from RNA. An initial round of RT-PCR targeting the TCR CDR3 relied on the HTBI primer set. TCRdb itself ran the multiplex PCR reads through MiXCR, one entry per CDR3 protein. The sample lists about 180,000 distinct CDR3 sequences, about 17% occurring once. The chain combines TRBV27 with TRBJ1-5, with 7 bases matching TRBD1. The specimen sequenced was blood. This receptor was taken from a woman between 50 and 59 years old with Graves' hyperthyroidism. The CDR3 DNA reads TGTGCCAGTGCAGACAGGGGCAATCAGCCCCAGCATTTT. As protein: CASADRGNQPQHF.